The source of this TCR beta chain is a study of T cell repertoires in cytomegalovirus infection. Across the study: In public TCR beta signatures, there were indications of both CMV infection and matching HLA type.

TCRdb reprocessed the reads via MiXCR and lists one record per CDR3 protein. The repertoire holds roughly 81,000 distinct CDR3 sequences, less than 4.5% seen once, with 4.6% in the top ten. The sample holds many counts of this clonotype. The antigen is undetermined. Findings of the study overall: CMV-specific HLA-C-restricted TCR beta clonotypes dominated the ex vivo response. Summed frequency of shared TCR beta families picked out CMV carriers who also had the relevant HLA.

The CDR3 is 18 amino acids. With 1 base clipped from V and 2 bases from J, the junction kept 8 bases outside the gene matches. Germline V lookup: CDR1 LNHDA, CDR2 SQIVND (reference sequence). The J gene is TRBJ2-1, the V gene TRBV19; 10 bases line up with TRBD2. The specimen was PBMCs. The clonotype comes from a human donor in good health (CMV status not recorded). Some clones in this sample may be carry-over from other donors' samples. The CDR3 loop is CASSIVGPSGGTYNEQFF. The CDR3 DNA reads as TGTGCCAGTAGTATAGTGGGTCCTAGCGGGGGTACCTACAATGAGCAGTTCTTC.